The 13 T cell receptor beta chains below were found in one sample sequenced in a study of tissue T cells after allogeneic stem cell transplantation. Sample time point: mouse harvest day 14 after allogeneic transplant. The graft held 10^6 splenic CD5+ T cells and 10^7 T-cell-depleted bone marrow cells. Method: immunoSEQ multiplex PCR; TCRdb's copy keeps in-frame clones and lacks some. The sample lists about 2,200 clones, approximately 47% occurring once. The sequenced sample consisted of lymph node tissue. Receptor source: a female BALB/c mouse given C57BL/6 T cells with graft-versus-host disease after an allogeneic hematopoietic cell transplant.

This clone was detected only once. The gene names given are mouse names. From the germline J gene comes the end of the CDR3, since the read stops 1 residue before it. The chain combines TRBV4 with TRBJ1-1; 10 positions match TRBD1. CDR3 length: 16 amino acids. J lost 3 bases, V lost 5 bases, and 9 bases had no gene match. The germline V gene encodes CDR1 LGHDT and CDR2 YNNKQL (reference sequence). This CDR3 is CASSPRDRGRHTEVFF. The sequenced part of the CDR3 DNA is TGTGCCAGCAGCCCCCGGGACAGGGGTCGGCACACAGAAGTCTTC.

To note about this clone: Gene names are mouse gene names. The CDR3 end lies 1 residue beyond the end of the read and is filled in from the germline J gene. This chain connects TRBV26 to TRBJ1-1, with D uncertain. The V end was cut by 2 bases, the J end by 0 bases, with 4 bases between. The germline gives CDR1 KGHPV, CDR2 FQNQEV (reference sequence). The CDR3 consists of 13 residues. The CDR3 DNA, read in part, is TGTGCCAGCAGTCTGGAGGCAAACACAGAAGTCTTC. The encoded protein is CASSLEANTEVF. The entire CDR3 sequence reads CASSLEANTEVFF. The entire variable domain, with the rest obtained from reference TRBV26 and TRBJ1-1, is as follows: NSKVIQTPRYLVKGQGQKAKMRCIPEKGHPVVFWYQQNKNNEFKFLINFQNQEVLQQIDMTEKRFSAECPSNSPCSLEIQSSEAGDSALYLCASSLEANTEVFFGKGTRLTVV.

To note about this clone: The listed genes are named as in mouse. Sequencing ends 1 residue short of the CDR3 end; the germline J gene provides the rest. The chain couples TRBV13-2 to TRBJ2-5; D remains unclear. Germline V gives CDR1 NNHNN, CDR2 SYGAGS (reference sequence). Trimming cost V 2 bases and J 0 bases, with 4 bases left between them. The CDR3 spans 13 residues. The sequenced part of the CDR3 DNA is TGTGCCAGCGGTGAAATTAACCAAGACACCCAGTAC. Its protein is CASGEINQDTQY. In full, the CDR3 reads CASGEINQDTQYF.

The table lists this clone with a few counts. Each gene name is a mouse one. The read halts 1 residue ahead of the CDR3 end, with the missing end drawn from the germline J gene. The rearrangement joins TRBV26 to TRBJ2-1; perhaps TRBD1 as D (5 bases). V dropped 2 bases and J dropped 12 bases, with 8 bases sitting between them. Germline CDR1 is KGHPV and CDR2 is FQNQEV (reference sequence). The length of the CDR3 is 11 residues. This chain's CDR3 is CASSLQGAQFF. CDR3 bases read: TGTGCCAGCAGTCTGCAGGGCGCGCAGTTC. Drawing the rest from reference TRBV26 and TRBJ2-1, the complete variable domain is NSKVIQTPRYLVKGQGQKAKMRCIPEKGHPVVFWYQQNKNNEFKFLINFQNQEVLQQIDMTEKRFSAECPSNSPCSLEIQSSEAGDSALYLCASSLQGAQFFGPGTRLTVL.

Note on this clone: These gene names are mouse names. The read falls 1 residue short of the CDR3 end, and the missing part is taken from the germline J gene. The rearrangement links TRBV26 to TRBJ2-2; 9 bases map to TRBD2. In germline, CDR1 is KGHPV, CDR2 FQNQEV (reference sequence). J gave up 6 bases and V 0 bases, and 5 bases lay outside the gene matches. CDR3 size: 16 residues. CDR3 protein: CASSLSPGGGAGQLYF. The CDR3 bases that were read are TGTGCCAGCAGTCTGTCGCCTGGGGGGGGCGCCGGGCAGCTCTAC. The entire variable domain, with the rest obtained from reference TRBV26 and TRBJ2-2, is as follows: NSKVIQTPRYLVKGQGQKAKMRCIPEKGHPVVFWYQQNKNNEFKFLINFQNQEVLQQIDMTEKRFSAECPSNSPCSLEIQSSEAGDSALYLCASSLSPGGGAGQLYFGEGSKLTVL.

As concerns this clone: Genes and germline come from the mouse. The read falls 1 residue short of the CDR3 end, and the missing part is taken from the germline J gene. The genes are TRBV14 and TRBJ1-3; D is undetermined. The V gene's germline CDR1 is SGHDT and CDR2 FRDEAV. The CDR3 is made up of 12 amino acids. The V end was cut by 5 bases, the J end by 4 bases, with 7 bases between. This CDR3 reads CASRPGGNTLYF. The CDR3 bases that were read are TGTGCCAGCAGACCGGGGGGAAATACGCTCTAT.

This clone was seen more than once but under ten times. Gene names are the mouse ones. The read ends 1 residue shy of where the CDR3 ends; the end is completed using the germline J gene. The V gene is TRBV13-2, the J gene TRBJ1-4; no firm D call. CDR1 and CDR2 from the germline V gene are NNHNN and SYGAGS (reference sequence). CDR3 length: 14 amino acids. V lost 3 bases and J lost 0, with 6 bases in between. CDR3 in amino acids: CASGAQISNERLFF. The CDR3 DNA, read in part, is TGTGCCAGCGGTGCCCAAATTTCCAACGAAAGATTATTT.

Details on this clone: These gene names are mouse names. The read terminates 1 residue ahead of where the CDR3 ends, so the germline J gene completes it. The J gene is TRBJ2-7, the V gene TRBV5, with D tentatively TRBD1 (5 bases). Germline values: CDR1 LGHNA, CDR2 YNLKQL (reference sequence). The CDR3 sequence is 13 residues long. The V gene lost 0 bases and the J gene lost 4 bases, with 7 bases spanning the gap. This CDR3 reads CASSQERGYEQYF. The covered CDR3 bases are TGTGCCAGCAGCCAAGAGAGGGGATATGAACAGTAC.

About this clone itself: Mouse gene names apply. The part of the CDR3 DNA that was read is TGTGCCAGCAGCCTCTCTGGGGGGGGCCAAGACACCCAGTAC. Its translation: CASSLSGGGQDTQY. The complete CDR3 protein is CASSLSGGGQDTQYF. The V gene is TRBV3, the J gene TRBJ2-5; 9 bases align to TRBD2. Sequencing ends 1 residue short of the CDR3 end; the germline J gene provides the rest. The CDR3 runs to 15 residues. CDR1 is SNHLY, CDR2 FYNGKV, per germline (reference sequence). Germline trimming cut 5 bases from V and 2 bases from J; bases unmatched to any gene: 5.

Within the sample, this clone is medium-sized. Gene and germline names: mouse. The sequenced fragment ends 1 residue before the CDR3 boundary, so the rest is inferred from the germline J gene. This chain connects TRBV12-1 to TRBJ2-5; 10 bases agree with TRBD1. The CDR3 has 17 residues. Germline lookup yields CDR1 SGHSN and CDR2 HYEKVE. The V and J ends lost 2 bases and 2 bases, in that order; junction bases with no gene match: 9. CDR3 protein: CASSHHRDRGGQDTQYF. The sequenced part of the CDR3 DNA is TGTGCCAGCTCTCACCACCGGGACAGGGGTGGCCAAGACACCCAGTAC.

A note on this clone: Genes here carry mouse names. The read finishes 1 residue shy of the CDR3 end, and the germline J gene is used to complete it. The chain combines TRBV26 with TRBJ1-1; TRBD1 is a possible D gene (6 bases). V was pared by 4 bases and J by 0 bases, with 9 bases between. This CDR3 is built from 14 residues. From germline, CDR1 is KGHPV and CDR2 FQNQEV (reference sequence). Partial CDR3 DNA: TGTGCCAGCAGTCGGGGACACGCAAACACAGAAGTCTTC. Translated, it gives CASSRGHANTEVF. The full CDR3 protein is CASSRGHANTEVFF.

This clone ranks as large. All gene names here are mouse names. The CDR3 end is not reached by the read, which stops 1 residue before it; the germline J gene fills it in. The rearrangement joins TRBV3 to TRBJ2-7, with D unresolved. The CDR3 contains 13 residues. Per the germline V gene, CDR1 is SNHLY and CDR2 is FYNGKV (reference sequence). V was cut by 3 bases and J by 4 bases, with 10 bases left in between. CDR3 DNA (partial): TGTGCCAGCAGCTTCTACGTACAATATGAACAGTAC. It is translated as CASSFYVQYEQY. In full, the CDR3 reads CASSFYVQYEQYF.

Regarding this clone: The germline and genes are mouse ones. The CDR3 goes on 1 residue after the read ends, and that part is filled in from the germline J gene. This chain uses TRBV26 with TRBJ1-2, with a tentative D call TRBD1 (5 bases). V lost 1 base to trimming and J lost 2 bases, with 8 bases between them. Germline-derived CDR1 and CDR2 are KGHPV and FQNQEV (reference sequence). CDR3 length: 14 amino acids. This CDR3 is CASSLYGHNSDYTF. The DNA read from the CDR3 is TGTGCCAGCAGTCTGTACGGACACAACTCCGACTACACC.